Listed below are T cell receptor beta chains from one sample, sequenced in a study of blood T cell repertoires in COVID-19. Sequencing was performed with immunoSEQ multiplex PCR; in TCRdb, only in-frame clones are kept and a portion is missing. Of roughly 100,000 clones listed, approximately 88% are singletons. What was sequenced was peripheral blood. All receptors come from a human donor in a cohort sampled during active COVID-19. Each CDR3 is given with its conserved first and last residue. The D gene is left open where the match is weak. Size is omitted from some rows. Given values are once, few, many or a class for expanded clones.

abundance: once; d_gene: -; j_gene: TRBJ1-1; v_gene: TRBV11-2; CDR3aa: CASSLSGGRNTEAFF; CDR3nt: TGTGCCAGCAGCTTATCTGGGGGGAGGAACACTGAAGCTTTCTTT
abundance: -; d_gene: TRBD2; j_gene: TRBJ2-3; v_gene: TRBV6-4; CDR3aa: CASSPTSGRASDTQYF; CDR3nt: TGTGCCAGCAGCCCGACTAGCGGGAGGGCCTCAGATACGCAGTATTTT
abundance: -; d_gene: TRBD1; j_gene: TRBJ1-1; v_gene: TRBV28; CDR3aa: CATRWFLGQASEAFF; CDR3nt: TGTGCCACGCGCTGGTTTTTGGGACAGGCTTCCGAAGCTTTCTTT
abundance: -; d_gene: -; j_gene: TRBJ2-7; v_gene: TRBV6-5; CDR3aa: CASRISSLYEQYF; CDR3nt: TGTGCCAGCAGGATCTCCTCACTCTACGAGCAGTACTTC
abundance: -; d_gene: -; j_gene: TRBJ1-2; v_gene: TRBV10-3; CDR3aa: CAISGQLANYGYTF; CDR3nt: TGTGCCATCAGTGGACAGCTAGCTAACTATGGCTACACCTTC
abundance: few; d_gene: TRBD1; j_gene: TRBJ2-7; v_gene: TRBV6-2/TRBV6-3; CDR3aa: CASSYLGGTGSDEQYF; CDR3nt: TGTGCCAGCAGTTACCTCGGGGGGACAGGGTCGGATGAGCAGTACTTC
abundance: -; d_gene: -; j_gene: TRBJ2-5; v_gene: TRBV27; CDR3aa: CASSLLIQTQYF; CDR3nt: TGTGCCAGCAGTTTATTAATTCAGACCCAGTACTTC
abundance: -; d_gene: -; j_gene: TRBJ1-2; v_gene: TRBV3-1/TRBV3-2; CDR3aa: CASSQEIRGDGYTF; CDR3nt: TGTGCCAGCAGCCAAGAAATCAGGGGCGATGGCTACACCTTC
abundance: -; d_gene: -; j_gene: TRBJ1-1; v_gene: TRBV11-2; CDR3aa: CASSLDSLGTEAFF; CDR3nt: TGTGCCAGCAGCCTGGACAGCCTAGGCACTGAAGCTTTCTTT
abundance: -; d_gene: TRBD2; j_gene: TRBJ2-5; v_gene: TRBV6-2/TRBV6-3; CDR3aa: CASSPGLAGETQYF; CDR3nt: TGTGCCAGCAGCCCGGGACTAGCGGGGGAGACCCAGTACTTC
abundance: -; d_gene: -; j_gene: TRBJ1-3; v_gene: TRBV18; CDR3aa: CASSLTFGSSGNTIYF; CDR3nt: TGTGCCAGCTCACTTACGTTCGGGAGCTCTGGAAACACCATATATTTT
abundance: -; d_gene: TRBD2; j_gene: TRBJ2-1; v_gene: TRBV18; CDR3aa: CASSPGAGGPGEQFF; CDR3nt: TGTGCCAGCTCACCAGGAGCGGGAGGGCCGGGGGAGCAGTTCTTC
abundance: -; d_gene: TRBD2; j_gene: TRBJ2-2; v_gene: TRBV19; CDR3aa: CASSIPGRAGNTGELFF; CDR3nt: TGTGCCAGTAGTATCCCCGGGAGGGCGGGGAACACCGGGGAGCTGTTTTTT
abundance: -; d_gene: TRBD1; j_gene: TRBJ2-3; v_gene: TRBV9; CDR3aa: CASSVGQGEVTDTQYF; CDR3nt: TGTGCCAGCAGCGTAGGGCAGGGGGAAGTCACAGATACGCAGTATTTT
abundance: -; d_gene: -; j_gene: TRBJ2-7; v_gene: TRBV7-2; CDR3aa: CASSLDGGEQYF; CDR3nt: TGTGCCAGCAGCTTAGATGGAGGCGAGCAGTACTTC
abundance: -; d_gene: TRBD1; j_gene: TRBJ1-1; v_gene: TRBV9; CDR3aa: CASSPWDSSNTEAFF; CDR3nt: TGTGCCAGCAGCCCTTGGGACAGCTCAAACACTGAAGCTTTCTTT
abundance: -; d_gene: TRBD1; j_gene: TRBJ2-5; v_gene: TRBV28; CDR3aa: CASSLTGQGRGETQYF; CDR3nt: TGTGCCAGCAGCCTCACAGGACAGGGCAGAGGCGAGACCCAGTACTTC
abundance: -; d_gene: TRBD1; j_gene: TRBJ1-5; v_gene: TRBV18; CDR3aa: CASSPYTGGAGSQHF; CDR3nt: TGTGCCAGCTCACCATACACAGGGGGCGCGGGGTCCCAGCATTTT
abundance: once; d_gene: -; j_gene: TRBJ2-7; v_gene: TRBV10-3; CDR3aa: CAISDTGASYEQYF; CDR3nt: TGTGCCATCAGTGACACAGGAGCGTCCTACGAGCAGTACTTC
abundance: -; d_gene: TRBD1; j_gene: TRBJ2-2; v_gene: TRBV5-5; CDR3aa: CASSWGLTGTGTGELFF; CDR3nt: TGTGCCAGCAGCTGGGGGCTGACAGGGACGGGCACCGGGGAGCTGTTTTTT
abundance: -; d_gene: TRBD2; j_gene: TRBJ2-1; v_gene: TRBV15; CDR3aa: CATSISGGNYNEQFF; CDR3nt: TGTGCCACCAGCATTAGCGGGGGGAACTACAATGAGCAGTTCTTC
abundance: -; d_gene: TRBD1; j_gene: TRBJ1-2; v_gene: TRBV27; CDR3aa: CASSLYPGQFYGYTF; CDR3nt: TGTGCCAGCAGTTTATACCCGGGACAGTTCTATGGCTACACCTTC
abundance: -; d_gene: -; j_gene: TRBJ1-4; v_gene: TRBV28; CDR3aa: CASSLSPRGGQKLFF; CDR3nt: TGTGCCAGCAGTCTATCCCCACGAGGGGGACAAAAACTGTTTTTT
abundance: once; d_gene: TRBD2; j_gene: TRBJ2-1; v_gene: TRBV7-6; CDR3aa: CASSAGANEQFF; CDR3nt: TGTGCCAGCAGCGCGGGAGCCAATGAGCAGTTCTTC